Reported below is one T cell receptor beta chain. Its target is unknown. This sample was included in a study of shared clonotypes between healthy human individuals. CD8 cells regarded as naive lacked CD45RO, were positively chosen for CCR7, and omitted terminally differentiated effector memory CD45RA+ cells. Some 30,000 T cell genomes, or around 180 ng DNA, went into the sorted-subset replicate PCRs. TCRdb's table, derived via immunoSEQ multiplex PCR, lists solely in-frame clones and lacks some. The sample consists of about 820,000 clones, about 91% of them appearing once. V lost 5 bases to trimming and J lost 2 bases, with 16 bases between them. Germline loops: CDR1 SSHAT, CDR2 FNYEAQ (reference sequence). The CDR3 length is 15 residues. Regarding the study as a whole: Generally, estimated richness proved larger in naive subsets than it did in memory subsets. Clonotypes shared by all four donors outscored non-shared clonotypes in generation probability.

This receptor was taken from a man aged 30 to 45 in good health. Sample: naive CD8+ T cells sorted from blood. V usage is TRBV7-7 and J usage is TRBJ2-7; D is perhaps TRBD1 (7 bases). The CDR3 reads CASSPGGGAPYEQYF. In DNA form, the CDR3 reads TGTGCCAGCAGCCCCGGAGGGGGCGCCCCCTACGAGCAGTACTTC.